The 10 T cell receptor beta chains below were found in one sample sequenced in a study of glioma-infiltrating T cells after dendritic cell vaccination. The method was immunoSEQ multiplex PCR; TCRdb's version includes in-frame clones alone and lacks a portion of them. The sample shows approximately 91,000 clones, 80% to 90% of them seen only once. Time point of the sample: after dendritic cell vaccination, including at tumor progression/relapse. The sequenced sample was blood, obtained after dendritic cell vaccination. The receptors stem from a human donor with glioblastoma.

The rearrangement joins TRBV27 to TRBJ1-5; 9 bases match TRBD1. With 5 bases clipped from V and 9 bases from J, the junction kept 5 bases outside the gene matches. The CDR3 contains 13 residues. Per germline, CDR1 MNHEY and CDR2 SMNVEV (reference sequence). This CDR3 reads CASSGTGTLPQHF. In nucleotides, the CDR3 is TGTGCCAGCAGTGGGACAGGGACCTTGCCCCAGCATTTT.

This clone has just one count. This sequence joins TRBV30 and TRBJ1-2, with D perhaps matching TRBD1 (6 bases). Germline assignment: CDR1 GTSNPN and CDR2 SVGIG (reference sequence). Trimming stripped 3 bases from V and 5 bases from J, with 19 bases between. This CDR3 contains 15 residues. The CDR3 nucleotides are TGTGCCTGGAGGGCAACAGGGTCGGCGGTTTATGGCTACACCTTC. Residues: CAWRATGSAVYGYTF.

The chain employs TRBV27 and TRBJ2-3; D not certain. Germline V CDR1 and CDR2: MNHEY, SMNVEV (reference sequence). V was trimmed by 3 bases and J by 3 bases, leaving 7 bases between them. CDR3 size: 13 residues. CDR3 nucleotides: TGTGCCAGCAGTTTTGTGGCTACAGATACGCAGTATTTT. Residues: CASSFVATDTQYF.

In nucleotides, the CDR3 is TGTGCCAGCAGTTACTCTATTCTGACAGTATCTGGCTACACCTTC. It encodes CASSYSILTVSGYTF. The chain has TRBV6-5 and TRBJ1-2; possible D gene TRBD1, 5 bases. Deletions cut 0 bases from V and 7 bases from J, with 15 bases between. Germline assignment: CDR1 MNHEY and CDR2 SVGAGI. This CDR3 has 15 amino acids.

The DNA for the CDR3 is TGTGCCAGCAGCTTAGCAGGGGGTCGCTACGAGCAGTACTTC. Protein: CASSLAGGRYEQYF. This rearrangement joins TRBV7-2 to TRBJ2-7, with a tentative D call TRBD1 (6 bases). Germline CDR1 reads SGHTA; CDR2 reads FQGNSA. V lost 0 bases, J lost 3 bases, and 9 bases lay in between. The CDR3 totals 14 residues.

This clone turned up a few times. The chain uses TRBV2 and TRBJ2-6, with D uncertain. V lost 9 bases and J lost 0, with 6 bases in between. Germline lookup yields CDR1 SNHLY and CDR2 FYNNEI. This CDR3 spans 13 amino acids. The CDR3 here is CASDSSGANVLTF. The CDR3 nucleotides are TGTGCCAGTGATAGCTCTGGGGCCAACGTCCTGACTTTC. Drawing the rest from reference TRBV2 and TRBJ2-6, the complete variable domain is EPEVTQTPSHQVTQMGQEVILRCVPISNHLYFYWYRQILGQKVEFLVSFYNNEISEKSEIFDDQFSVERPDGSNFTLKIRSTKLEDSAMYFCASDSSGANVLTFGAGSRLTVL.

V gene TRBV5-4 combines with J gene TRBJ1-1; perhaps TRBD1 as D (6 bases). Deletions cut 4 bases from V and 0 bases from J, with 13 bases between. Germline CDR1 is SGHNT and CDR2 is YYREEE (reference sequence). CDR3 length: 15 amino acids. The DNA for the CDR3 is TGTGCCAGCAGCCCCGGGGGGGCGATGAACACTGAAGCTTTCTTT. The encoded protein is CASSPGGAMNTEAFF.

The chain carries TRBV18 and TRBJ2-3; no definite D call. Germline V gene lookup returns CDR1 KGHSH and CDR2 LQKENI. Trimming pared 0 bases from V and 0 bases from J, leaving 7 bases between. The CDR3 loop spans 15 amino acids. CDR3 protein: CASSPPTRSTDTQYF. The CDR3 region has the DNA TGTGCCAGCTCACCACCGACGCGGAGCACAGATACGCAGTATTTT.

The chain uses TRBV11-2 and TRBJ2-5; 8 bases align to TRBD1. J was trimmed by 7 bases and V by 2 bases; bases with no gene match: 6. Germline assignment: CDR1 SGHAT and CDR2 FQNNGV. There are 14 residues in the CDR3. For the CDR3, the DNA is TGTGCCAGCAGCTTATCCCAGGGGGCTGTGACCCAGTACTTC. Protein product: CASSLSQGAVTQYF.

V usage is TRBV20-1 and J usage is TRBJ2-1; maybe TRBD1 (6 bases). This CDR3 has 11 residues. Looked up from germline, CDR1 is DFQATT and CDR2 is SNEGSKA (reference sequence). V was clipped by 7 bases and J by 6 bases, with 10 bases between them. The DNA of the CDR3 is TGCAGTGTACAGGGCCTCAATGAGCAGTTCTTC. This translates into CSVQGLNEQFF.